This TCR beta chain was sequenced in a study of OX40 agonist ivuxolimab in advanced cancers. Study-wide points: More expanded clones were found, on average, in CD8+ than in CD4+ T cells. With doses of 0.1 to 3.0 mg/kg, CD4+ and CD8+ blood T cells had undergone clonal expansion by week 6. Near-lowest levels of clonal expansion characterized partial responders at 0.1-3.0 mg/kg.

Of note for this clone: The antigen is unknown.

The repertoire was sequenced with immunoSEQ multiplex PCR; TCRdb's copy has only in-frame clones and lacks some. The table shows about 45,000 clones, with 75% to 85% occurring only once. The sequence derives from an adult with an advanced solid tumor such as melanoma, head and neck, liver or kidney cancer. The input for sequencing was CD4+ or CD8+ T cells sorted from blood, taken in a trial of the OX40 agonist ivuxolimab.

In DNA, the CDR3 is TGTGCCAGCAGCTTAGGGACCGGGGCGGAAACTGAAGCTTTCTTT. This gives the protein CASSLGTGAETEAFF. This chain joins TRBV7-8 and TRBJ1-1; D may be TRBD1 (5 bases). This CDR3 has 15 amino acids. V dropped 1 base and J dropped 5 bases, with 14 bases sitting between them. Germline V lookup: CDR1 SGHVS, CDR2 FQNEAQ.